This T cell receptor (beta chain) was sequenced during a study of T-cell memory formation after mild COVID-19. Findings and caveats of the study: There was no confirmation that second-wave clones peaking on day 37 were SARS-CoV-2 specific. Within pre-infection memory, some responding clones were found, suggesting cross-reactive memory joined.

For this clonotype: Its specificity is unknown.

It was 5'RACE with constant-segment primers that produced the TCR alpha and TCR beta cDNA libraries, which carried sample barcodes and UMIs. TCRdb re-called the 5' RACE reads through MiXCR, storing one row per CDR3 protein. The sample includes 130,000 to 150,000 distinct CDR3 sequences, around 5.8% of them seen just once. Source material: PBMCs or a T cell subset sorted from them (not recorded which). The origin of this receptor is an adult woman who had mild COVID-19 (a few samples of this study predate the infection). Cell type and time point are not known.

CDR3 nucleotides: TGTGCCAGTAGTATGACGACCTGGGACACTGAAGCTTTCTTT. It translates to CASSMTTWDTEAFF. The chain employs TRBV19 and TRBJ1-1; D not resolved. CDR1 LNHDA and CDR2 SQIVND come from the germline V gene (reference sequence). The length of the CDR3 is 14 residues. Trimming took off 3 bases at V and 3 bases at J, with 11 bases between the two ends.